This TCR beta chain was identified in a study of T cells in Graves' hyperthyroidism and ophthalmopathy. CDR1 is SGHTA and CDR2 is FQGNSA in the germline V gene. V lost 5 bases to trimming and J lost 9 bases; unmatched junction nucleotides: 8. The CDR3 is 15 amino acids. The CDR3 regions of TCR beta were amplified from RNA transcripts. First-round RT-PCR of the TCR CDR3 relied on the HTBI primer set. TCRdb re-called the multiplex PCR reads through MiXCR, storing one row per CDR3 protein. This sample carries 620,000 or so distinct CDR3 sequences, roughly 14% of them seen once, and the ten largest clones take roughly an eighth.

The sequencing sample was made of blood. This sequence joins TRBV7-2 and TRBJ2-1; TRBD2 aligns across 12 bases. This clonotype originated in a woman aged 50 to 60 with Graves' ophthalmopathy. CDR3 coding DNA: TGTGCCAGCAGCGCCCGACTAGCGGGAGTTGTTGAGCAGTTCTTC. It translates to CASSARLAGVVEQFF. The full variable domain, completed using reference TRBV7-2 and TRBJ2-1, is GAGVSQSPSNKVTEKGKDVELRCDPISGHTALYWYRQSLGQGLEFLIYFQGNSAPDKSGLPSDRFSAERTGGSVSTLTIQRTQQEDSAVYLCASSARLAGVVEQFFGPGTRLTVL.